This T cell receptor beta chain was recovered during a study of T cells in Graves' hyperthyroidism and ophthalmopathy. This CDR3 has 16 amino acids. V dropped 5 bases and J dropped 7 bases, with 20 bases sitting between them. The V gene's germline CDR1 is MGHDK and CDR2 SYGVNS. Amplified regions were TCR beta CDR3 sequences from RNA transcripts. The HTBI primer set served for first-round RT-PCR of the TCR CDR3. TCRdb ran MiXCR on the multiplex PCR reads and lists one entry per CDR3 protein. The data hold fewer than 800,000 distinct CDR3 sequences, with about 17% observed a single time. The TCR sequence derives from a man younger than 30 with Graves' hyperthyroidism. The chain couples TRBV25-1 to TRBJ1-4; tentatively, D is TRBD1 (5 bases). Source material: blood. The chain's CDR3 is CASSSPLGDGGEKLFF. DNA of the CDR3: TGTGCCAGCAGTTCCCCCCTCGGGGACGGAGGTGAAAAACTGTTTTTT.